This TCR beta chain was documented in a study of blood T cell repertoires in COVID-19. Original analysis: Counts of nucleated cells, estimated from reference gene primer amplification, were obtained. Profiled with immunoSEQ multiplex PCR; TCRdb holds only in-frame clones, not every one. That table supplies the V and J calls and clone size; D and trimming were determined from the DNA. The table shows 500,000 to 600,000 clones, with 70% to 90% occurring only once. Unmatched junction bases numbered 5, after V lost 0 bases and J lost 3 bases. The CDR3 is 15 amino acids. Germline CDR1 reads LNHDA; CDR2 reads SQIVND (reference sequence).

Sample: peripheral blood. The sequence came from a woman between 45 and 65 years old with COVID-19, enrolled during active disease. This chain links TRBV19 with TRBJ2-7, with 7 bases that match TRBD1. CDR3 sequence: CASSIEAGGIYEQYF. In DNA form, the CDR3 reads TGTGCCAGTAGTATAGAGGCAGGGGGTATCTACGAGCAGTACTTC.